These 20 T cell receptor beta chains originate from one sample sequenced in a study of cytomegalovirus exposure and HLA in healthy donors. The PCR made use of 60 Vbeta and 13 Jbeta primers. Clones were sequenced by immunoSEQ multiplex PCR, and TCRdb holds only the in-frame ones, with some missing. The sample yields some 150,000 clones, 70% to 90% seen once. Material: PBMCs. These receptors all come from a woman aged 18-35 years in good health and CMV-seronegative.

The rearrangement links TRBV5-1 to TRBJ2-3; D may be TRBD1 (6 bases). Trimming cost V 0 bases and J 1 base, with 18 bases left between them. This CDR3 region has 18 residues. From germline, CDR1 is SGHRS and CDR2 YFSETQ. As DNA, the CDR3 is TGCGCCAGCAGCTTGGGGTTTTGGGACATTATTCGCACAGATACGCAGTATTTT. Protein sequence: CASSLGFWDIIRTDTQYF.

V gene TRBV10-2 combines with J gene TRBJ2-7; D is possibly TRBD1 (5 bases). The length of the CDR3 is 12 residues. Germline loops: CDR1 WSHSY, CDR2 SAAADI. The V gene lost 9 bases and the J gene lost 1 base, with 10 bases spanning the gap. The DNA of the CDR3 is TGCGCCAGTGCGGACATATCCTACGAGCAGTACTTC. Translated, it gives CASADISYEQYF.

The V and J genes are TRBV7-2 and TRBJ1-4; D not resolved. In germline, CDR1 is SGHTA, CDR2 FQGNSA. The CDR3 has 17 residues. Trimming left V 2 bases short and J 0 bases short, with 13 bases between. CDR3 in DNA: TGTGCCAGCAGCTTACGGCGGATGAGTCCAACTAATGAAAAACTGTTTTTT. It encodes CASSLRRMSPTNEKLFF.

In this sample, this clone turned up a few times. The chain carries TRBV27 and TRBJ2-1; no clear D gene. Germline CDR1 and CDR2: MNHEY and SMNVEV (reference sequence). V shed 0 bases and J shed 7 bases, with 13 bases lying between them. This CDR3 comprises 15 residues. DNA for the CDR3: TGTGCCAGCAGTTTATCTAGACAACTTCGAAATGAGCAGTTCTTC. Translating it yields CASSLSRQLRNEQFF.

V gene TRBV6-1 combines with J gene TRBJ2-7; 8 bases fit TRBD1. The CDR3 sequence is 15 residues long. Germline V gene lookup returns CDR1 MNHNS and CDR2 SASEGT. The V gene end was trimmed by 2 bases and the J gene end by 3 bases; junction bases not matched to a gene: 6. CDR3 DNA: TGTGCCAGCAGTGAATATTCAGGGGGCAGCTACGAGCAGTACTTC. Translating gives CASSEYSGGSYEQYF.

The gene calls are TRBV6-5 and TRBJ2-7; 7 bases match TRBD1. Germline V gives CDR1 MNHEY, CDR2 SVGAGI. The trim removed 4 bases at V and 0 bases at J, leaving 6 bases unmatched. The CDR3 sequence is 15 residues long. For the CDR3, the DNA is TGTGCCAGCAGTTTGACAGGGTCTCACTCCTACGAGCAGTACTTC. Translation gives CASSLTGSHSYEQYF.

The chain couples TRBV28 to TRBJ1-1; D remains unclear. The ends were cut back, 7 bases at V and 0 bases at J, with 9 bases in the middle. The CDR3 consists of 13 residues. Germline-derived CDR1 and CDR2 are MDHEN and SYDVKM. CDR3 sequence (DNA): TGTGCCAGCATTGTCGCGCTGAACACTGAAGCTTTCTTT. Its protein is CASIVALNTEAFF.

The CDR3 region is CASRGQGYDEQYF. CDR3 coding DNA: TGTGCCAGCAGAGGACAGGGGTACGACGAGCAGTACTTC. The gene calls are TRBV7-2 and TRBJ2-5; 9 bases match TRBD1. The DNA end favors TRBJ2-7, so the J call may be wrong. This CDR3 has 13 residues. Germline CDR1 reads SGHTA; CDR2 reads FQGNSA.

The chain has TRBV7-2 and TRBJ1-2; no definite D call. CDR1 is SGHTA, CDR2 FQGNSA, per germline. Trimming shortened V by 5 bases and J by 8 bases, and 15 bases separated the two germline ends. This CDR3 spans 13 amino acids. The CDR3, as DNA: TGTGCCAGCAGCCCCACGGCGGGTCCCGGCTACACCTTC. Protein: CASSPTAGPGYTF.

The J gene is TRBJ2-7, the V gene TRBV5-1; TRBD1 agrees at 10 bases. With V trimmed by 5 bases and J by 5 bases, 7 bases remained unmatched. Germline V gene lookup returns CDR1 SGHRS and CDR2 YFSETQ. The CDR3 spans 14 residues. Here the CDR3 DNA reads TGCGCCAGCAGTTCGGGACAGGGGTCCAACGAGCAGTACTTC. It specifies CASSSGQGSNEQYF.

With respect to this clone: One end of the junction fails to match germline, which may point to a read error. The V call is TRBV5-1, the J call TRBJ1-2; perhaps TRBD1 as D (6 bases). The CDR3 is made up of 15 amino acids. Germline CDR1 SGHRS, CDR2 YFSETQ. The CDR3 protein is CASSLWAGERGGYTF. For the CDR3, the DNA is TGTGCCAGCAGCTTGTGGGCAGGGGAAAGAGGTGGCTACACCTTC.

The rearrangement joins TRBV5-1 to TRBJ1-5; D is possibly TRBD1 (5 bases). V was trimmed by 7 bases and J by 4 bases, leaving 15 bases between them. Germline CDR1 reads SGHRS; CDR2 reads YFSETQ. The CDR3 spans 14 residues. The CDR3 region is CASPRQPLNQPQHF. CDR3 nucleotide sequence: TGCGCCAGCCCACGACAGCCCTTGAATCAGCCCCAGCATTTT.

DNA of the CDR3: TGTGCCAGCTCACCAAGAGGAGATAGCAATCAGCCCCAGCATTTT. Encoded protein: CASSPRGDSNQPQHF. The rearrangement links TRBV18 to TRBJ1-5; D is unclear. V was clipped by 2 bases and J by 0 bases, with 8 bases between them. The germline V gene has CDR1 KGHSH and CDR2 LQKENI. There are 15 residues in the CDR3.

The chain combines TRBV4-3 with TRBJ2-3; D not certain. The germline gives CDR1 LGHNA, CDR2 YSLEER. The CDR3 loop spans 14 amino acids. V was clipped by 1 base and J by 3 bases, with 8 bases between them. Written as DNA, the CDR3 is TGCGCCAGCAGCCAAGCCGGTTGGACAGATACGCAGTATTTT. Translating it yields CASSQAGWTDTQYF.

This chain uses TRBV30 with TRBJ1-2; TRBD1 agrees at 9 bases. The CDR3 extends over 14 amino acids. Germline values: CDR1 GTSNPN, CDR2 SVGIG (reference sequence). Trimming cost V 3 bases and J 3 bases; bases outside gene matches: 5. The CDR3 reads CAWRGQGHDYGYTF. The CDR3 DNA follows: TGTGCCTGGAGGGGACAGGGACATGACTATGGCTACACCTTC.

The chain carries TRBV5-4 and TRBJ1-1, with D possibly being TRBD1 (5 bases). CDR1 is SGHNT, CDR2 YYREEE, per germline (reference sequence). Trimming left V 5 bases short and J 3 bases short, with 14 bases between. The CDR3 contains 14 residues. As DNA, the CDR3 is TGTGCCAGCAGTTCTGGGGCGGGGGACACTGAAGCTTTCTTT. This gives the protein CASSSGAGDTEAFF.

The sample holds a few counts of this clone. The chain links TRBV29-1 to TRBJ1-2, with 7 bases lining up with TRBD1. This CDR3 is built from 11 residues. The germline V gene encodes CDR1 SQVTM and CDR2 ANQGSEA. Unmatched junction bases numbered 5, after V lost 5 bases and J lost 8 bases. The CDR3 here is CSVRQGDGYTF. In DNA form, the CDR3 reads TGCAGCGTTCGACAGGGAGACGGCTACACCTTC.

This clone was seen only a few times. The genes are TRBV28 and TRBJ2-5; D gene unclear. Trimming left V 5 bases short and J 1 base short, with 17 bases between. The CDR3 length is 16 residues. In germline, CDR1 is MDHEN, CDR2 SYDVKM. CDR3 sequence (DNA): TGTGCCAGCAGTACCCTGTCCGCGTCAGGCCAAGAGACCCAGTACTTC. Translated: CASSTLSASGQETQYF.

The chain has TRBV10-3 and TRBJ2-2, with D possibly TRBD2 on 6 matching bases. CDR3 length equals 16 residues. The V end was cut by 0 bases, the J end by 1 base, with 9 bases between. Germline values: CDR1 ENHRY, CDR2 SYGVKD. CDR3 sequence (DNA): TGTGCCATCAGTGAGTCGGGGCGGGGGAACACCGGGGAGCTGTTTTTT. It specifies CAISESGRGNTGELFF.

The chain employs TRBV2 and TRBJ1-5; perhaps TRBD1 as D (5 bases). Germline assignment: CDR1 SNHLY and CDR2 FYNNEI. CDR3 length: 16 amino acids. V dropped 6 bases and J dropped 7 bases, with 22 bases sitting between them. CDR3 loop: CASSLTRGGTGQPQHF. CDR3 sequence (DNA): TGTGCCAGCAGCCTTACACGGGGGGGTACCGGGCAGCCCCAGCATTTT. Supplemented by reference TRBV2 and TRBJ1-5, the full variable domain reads EPEVTQTPSHQVTQMGQEVILRCVPISNHLYFYWYRQILGQKVEFLVSFYNNEISEKSEIFDDQFSVERPDGSNFTLKIRSTKLEDSAMYFCASSLTRGGTGQPQHFGDGTRLSIL.